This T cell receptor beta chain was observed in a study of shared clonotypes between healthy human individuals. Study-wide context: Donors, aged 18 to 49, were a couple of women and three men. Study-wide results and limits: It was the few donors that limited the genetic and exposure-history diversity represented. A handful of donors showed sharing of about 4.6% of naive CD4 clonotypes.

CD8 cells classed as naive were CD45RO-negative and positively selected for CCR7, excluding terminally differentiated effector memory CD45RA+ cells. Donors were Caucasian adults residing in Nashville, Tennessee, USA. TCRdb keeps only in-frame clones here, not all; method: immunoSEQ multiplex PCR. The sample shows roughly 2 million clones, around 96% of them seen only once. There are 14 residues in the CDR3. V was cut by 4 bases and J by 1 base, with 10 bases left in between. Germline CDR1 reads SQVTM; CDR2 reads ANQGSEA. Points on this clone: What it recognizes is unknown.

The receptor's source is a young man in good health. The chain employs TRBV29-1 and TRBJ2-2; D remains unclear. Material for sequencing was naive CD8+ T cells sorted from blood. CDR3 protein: CSVAGEMNTGELFF. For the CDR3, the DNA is TGCAGCGTTGCTGGCGAAATGAACACCGGGGAGCTGTTTTTT.